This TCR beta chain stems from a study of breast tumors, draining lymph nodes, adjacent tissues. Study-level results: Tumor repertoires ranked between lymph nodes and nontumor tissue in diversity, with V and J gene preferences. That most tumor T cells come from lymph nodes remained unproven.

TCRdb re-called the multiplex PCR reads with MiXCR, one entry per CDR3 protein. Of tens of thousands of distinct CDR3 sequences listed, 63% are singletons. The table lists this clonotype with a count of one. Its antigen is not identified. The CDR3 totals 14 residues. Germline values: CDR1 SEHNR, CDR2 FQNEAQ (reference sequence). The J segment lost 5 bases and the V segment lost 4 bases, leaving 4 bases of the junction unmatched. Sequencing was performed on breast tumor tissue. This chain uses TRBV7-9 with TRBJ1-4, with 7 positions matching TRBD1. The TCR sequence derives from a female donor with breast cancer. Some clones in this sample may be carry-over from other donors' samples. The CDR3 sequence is CASSSGGSNEKLFF. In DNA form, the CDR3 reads TGTGCCAGCAGCTCAGGGGGTTCCAATGAAAAACTGTTTTTT.